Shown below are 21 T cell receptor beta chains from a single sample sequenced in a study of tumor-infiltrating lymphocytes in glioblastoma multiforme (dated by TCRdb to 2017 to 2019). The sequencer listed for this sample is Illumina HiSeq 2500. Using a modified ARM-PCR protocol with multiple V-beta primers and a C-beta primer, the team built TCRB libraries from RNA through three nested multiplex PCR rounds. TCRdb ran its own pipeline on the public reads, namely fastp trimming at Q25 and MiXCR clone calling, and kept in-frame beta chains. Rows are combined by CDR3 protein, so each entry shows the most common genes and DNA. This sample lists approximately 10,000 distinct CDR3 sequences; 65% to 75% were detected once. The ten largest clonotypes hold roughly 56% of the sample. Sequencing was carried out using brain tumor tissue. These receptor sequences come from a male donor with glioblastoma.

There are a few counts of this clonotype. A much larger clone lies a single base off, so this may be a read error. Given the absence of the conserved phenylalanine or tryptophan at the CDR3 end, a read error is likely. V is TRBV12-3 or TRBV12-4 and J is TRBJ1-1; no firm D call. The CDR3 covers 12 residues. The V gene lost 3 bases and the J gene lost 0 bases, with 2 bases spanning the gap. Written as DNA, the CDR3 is TGTGCCAGCAGTTTCGTGAACACTGAAGCTTTCTTA. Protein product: CASSFVNTEAFL.

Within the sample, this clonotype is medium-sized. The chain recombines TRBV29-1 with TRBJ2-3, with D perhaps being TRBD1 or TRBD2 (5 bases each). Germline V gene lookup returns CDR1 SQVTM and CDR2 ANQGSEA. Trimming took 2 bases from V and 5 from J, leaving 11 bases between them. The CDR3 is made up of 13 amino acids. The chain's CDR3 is CSVETGAGDTQYF. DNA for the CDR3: TGCAGCGTTGAAACCGGGGCTGGAGATACGCAGTATTTT.

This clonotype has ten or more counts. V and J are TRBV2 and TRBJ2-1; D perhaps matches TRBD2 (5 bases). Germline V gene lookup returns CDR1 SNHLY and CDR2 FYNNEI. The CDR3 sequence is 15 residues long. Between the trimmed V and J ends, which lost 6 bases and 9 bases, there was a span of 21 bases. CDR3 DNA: TGTGCCAGCAGGCCACTAGGCACTTTGGAGGCTGAGCAGTTCTTC. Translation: CASRPLGTLEAEQFF. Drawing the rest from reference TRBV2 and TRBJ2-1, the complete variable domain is EPEVTQTPSHQVTQMGQEVILRCVPISNHLYFYWYRQILGQKVEFLVSFYNNEISEKSEIFDDQFSVERPDGSNFTLKIRSTKLEDSAMYFCASRPLGTLEAEQFFGPGTRLTVL.

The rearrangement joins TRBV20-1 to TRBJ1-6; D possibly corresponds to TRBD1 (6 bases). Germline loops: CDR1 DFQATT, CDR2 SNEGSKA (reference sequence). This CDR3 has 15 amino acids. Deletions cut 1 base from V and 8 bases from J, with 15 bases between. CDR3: CSARAREQGDSPLHF. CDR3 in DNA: TGCAGTGCTAGAGCGCGGGAACAGGGCGATTCACCCCTCCACTTT.

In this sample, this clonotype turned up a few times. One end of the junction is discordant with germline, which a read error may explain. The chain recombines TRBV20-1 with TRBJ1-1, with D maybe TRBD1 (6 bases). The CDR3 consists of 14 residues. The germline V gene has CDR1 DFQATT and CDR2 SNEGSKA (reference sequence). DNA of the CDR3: TGCAGTGCTAGAGATGCGGGGGGGGACACTGAAGCTTCCTTT. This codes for CSARDAGGDTEASF.

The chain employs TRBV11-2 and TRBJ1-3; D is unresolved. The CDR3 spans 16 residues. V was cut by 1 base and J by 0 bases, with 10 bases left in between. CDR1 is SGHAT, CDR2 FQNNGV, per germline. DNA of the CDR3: TGTGCCAGCAGCTTAGTAGGCTCCTACTCTGGAAACACCATATATTTT. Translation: CASSLVGSYSGNTIYF.

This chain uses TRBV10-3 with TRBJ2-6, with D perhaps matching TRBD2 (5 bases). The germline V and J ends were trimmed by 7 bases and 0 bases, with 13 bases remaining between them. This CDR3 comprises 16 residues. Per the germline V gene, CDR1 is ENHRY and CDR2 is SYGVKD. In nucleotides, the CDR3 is TGTGCCATCAATCCCGGGATTCTCTCTGGGGCCAACGTCCTGACTTTC. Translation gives CAINPGILSGANVLTF.

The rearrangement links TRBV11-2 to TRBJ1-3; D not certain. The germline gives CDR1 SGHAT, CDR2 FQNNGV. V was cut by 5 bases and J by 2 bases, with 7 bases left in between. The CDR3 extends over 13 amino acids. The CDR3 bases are TGTGCCAGCAGCCGAAACGCTGGAAACACCATATATTTT. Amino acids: CASSRNAGNTIYF. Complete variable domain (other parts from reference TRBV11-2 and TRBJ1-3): EAGVAQSPRYKIIEKRQSVAFWCNPISGHATLYWYQQILGQGPKLLIQFQNNGVVDDSQLPKDRFSAERLKGVDSTLKIQPAKLEDSAVYLCASSRNAGNTIYFGEGSWLTVV.

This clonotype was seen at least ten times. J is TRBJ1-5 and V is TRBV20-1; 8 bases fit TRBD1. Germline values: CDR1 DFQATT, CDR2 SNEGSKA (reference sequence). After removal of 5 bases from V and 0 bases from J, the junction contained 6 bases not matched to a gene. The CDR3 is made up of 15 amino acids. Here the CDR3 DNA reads TGCAGTGCTCGAGGGGACAGGTATAGCAATCAGCCCCAGCATTTT. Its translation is CSARGDRYSNQPQHF.

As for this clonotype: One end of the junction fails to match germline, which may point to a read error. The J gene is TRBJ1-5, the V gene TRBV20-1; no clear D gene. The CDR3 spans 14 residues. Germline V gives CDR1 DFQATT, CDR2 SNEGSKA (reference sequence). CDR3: CRARRGNYKQPQHF. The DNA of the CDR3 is TGCCGTGCTAGACGCGGAAACTACAAACAGCCCCAGCATTTT.

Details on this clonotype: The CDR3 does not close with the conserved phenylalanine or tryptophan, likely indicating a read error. The CDR3 protein is CAGSYRAQEGGTQYL. DNA of the CDR3: TGTGCCGGCAGCTACCGGGCTCAGGAGGGAGGTACGCAGTATTTG. This chain connects TRBV11-2 to TRBJ2-3; possible D gene TRBD2, 6 bases. CDR1 and CDR2 from the germline V gene are SGHAT and FQNNGV. CDR3 size: 15 residues.

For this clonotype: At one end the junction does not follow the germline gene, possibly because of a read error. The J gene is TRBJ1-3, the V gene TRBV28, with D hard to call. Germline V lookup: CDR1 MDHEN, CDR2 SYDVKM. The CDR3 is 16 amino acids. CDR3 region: CASSYQIASSGNNIYF. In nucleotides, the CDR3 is TGTGCCAGCAGCTACCAAATCGCCAGCTCCGGAAACAACATATATTTT.

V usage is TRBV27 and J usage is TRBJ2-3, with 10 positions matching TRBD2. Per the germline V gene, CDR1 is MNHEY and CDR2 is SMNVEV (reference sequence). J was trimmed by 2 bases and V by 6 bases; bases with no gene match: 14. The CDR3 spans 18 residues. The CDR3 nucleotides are TGTGCCAGCAGGTCCGACCGTAGCGGGAGGTATACCACAGATACGCAGTATTTT. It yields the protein CASRSDRSGRYTTDTQYF.

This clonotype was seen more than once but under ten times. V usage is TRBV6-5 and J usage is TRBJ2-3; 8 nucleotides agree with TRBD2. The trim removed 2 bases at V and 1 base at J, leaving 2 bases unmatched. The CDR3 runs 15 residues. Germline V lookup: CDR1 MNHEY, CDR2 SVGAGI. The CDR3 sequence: CASSYRAGGTDTQYF. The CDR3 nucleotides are TGTGCCAGCAGTTACCGAGCGGGAGGCACAGATACGCAGTATTTT.

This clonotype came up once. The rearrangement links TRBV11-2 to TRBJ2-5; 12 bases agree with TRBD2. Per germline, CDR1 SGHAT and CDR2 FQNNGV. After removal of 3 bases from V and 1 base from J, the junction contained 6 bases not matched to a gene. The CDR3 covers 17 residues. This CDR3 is CASSFSLAGGFQETQYF. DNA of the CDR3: TGTGCCAGCAGCTTTTCCCTAGCGGGAGGGTTCCAAGAGACCCAGTACTTC.

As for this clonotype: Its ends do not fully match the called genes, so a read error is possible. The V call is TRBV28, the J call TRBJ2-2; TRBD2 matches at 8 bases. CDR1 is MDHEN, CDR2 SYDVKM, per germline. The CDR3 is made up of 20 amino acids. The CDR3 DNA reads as TGTGCCAGCTGTTTAAATCAAGGCAGAAGACTAGCGACTAACACCGGGGAGCTGTTTTTT. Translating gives CASCLNQGRRLATNTGELFF. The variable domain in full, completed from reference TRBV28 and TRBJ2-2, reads DVKVTQSSRYLVKRTGEKVFLECVQDMDHENMFWYRQDPGLGLRLIYFSYDVKMKEKGDIPEGYSVSREKKERFSLILESASTNQTSMYLCASCLNQGRRLATNTGELFFGEGSRLTVL.

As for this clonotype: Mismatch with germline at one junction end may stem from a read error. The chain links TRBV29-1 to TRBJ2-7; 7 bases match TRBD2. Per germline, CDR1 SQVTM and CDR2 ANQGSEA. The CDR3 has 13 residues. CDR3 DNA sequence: TGCAGCATCCAAACTAGCGATTCCTGCGAGCAGTACTTC. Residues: CSIQTSDSCEQYF.

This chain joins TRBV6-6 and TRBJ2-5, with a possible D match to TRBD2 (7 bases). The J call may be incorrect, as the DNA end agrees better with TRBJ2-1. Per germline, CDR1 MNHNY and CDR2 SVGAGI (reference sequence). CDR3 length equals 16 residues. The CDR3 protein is CASRDSGTPGGETQFF. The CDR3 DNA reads TGTGCCAGCAGAGATTCTGGGACACCTGGGGGGGAGACCCAGTTCTTC.

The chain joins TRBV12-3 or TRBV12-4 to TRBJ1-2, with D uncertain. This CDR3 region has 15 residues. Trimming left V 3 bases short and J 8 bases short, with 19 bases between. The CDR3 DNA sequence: TGTGCCAGCAGTTTGGGCATTTGTTTATCGGACGGCTACACCTTC. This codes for CASSLGICLSDGYTF.

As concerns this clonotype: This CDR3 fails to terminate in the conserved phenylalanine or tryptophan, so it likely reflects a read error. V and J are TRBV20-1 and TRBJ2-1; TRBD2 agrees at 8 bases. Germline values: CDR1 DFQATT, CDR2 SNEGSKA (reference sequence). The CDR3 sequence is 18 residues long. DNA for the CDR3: TGCAGTGCTAGAGCGCTTATCGTGACGACTAGCGTTTACAGTGAGCAGTTCTAC. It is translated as CSARALIVTTSVYSEQFY.

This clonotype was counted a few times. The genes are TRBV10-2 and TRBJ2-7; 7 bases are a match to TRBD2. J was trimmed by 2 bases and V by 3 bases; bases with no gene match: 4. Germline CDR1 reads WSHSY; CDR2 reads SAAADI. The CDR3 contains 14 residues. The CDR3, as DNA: TGCGCCAGCAGTGAACAGGCGGGGGCCTACGAGCAGTACTTC. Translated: CASSEQAGAYEQYF.